Following are 30 T cell receptor beta chains from one sample sequenced in a study of shared clonotypes between healthy human individuals. The repertoire was sequenced with immunoSEQ multiplex PCR; TCRdb's copy has only in-frame clones and lacks some. The profile shows fewer than 1 million clones, 96% of them singletons. Terminally differentiated effector memory CD45RA+ cells were excluded by CCR7 positive selection of CD45RO-negative cells. The sample consisted of naive CD8+ T cells sorted from blood. The receptors come from a man aged 25-45 years in good health.

The J gene is TRBJ2-3, the V gene TRBV4-3; 9 positions agree with TRBD1. CDR3 length: 14 residues. V trimming: 4 bases; J trimming: 6 bases; junction bases outside the gene matches: 5. Germline assignment: CDR1 LGHNA and CDR2 YSLEER. The CDR3 DNA is TGCGCCAGCAGCCGGGACAGGGTGGGGGATACGCAGTATTTT. This translates into CASSRDRVGDTQYF.

This chain connects TRBV5-1 to TRBJ2-1; D unclear. Trimming stripped 0 bases from V and 9 bases from J, with 4 bases between. The CDR3 sequence is 11 residues long. The V gene's germline CDR1 is SGHRS and CDR2 YFSETQ. As DNA, the CDR3 is TGCGCCAGCAGCTTGGCCCTTGAGCAGTTCTTC. Its translation: CASSLALEQFF.

DNA of the CDR3: TGTGCCAGCAGTTTGAACCGCTACGAGCAGTACTTC. Its translation: CASSLNRYEQYF. The chain couples TRBV27 to TRBJ2-7; D gene uncertain. CDR1 is MNHEY and CDR2 is SMNVEV in the germline V gene (reference sequence). The V end was cut by 3 bases, the J end by 3 bases, with 6 bases between. The CDR3 loop spans 12 amino acids.

The chain uses TRBV5-5 and TRBJ2-7; D not certain. The germline V gene has CDR1 SGHKS and CDR2 YYEKEE (reference sequence). Deletions cut 0 bases from V and 3 bases from J, with 7 bases between. CDR3 size: 13 residues. The CDR3 region is CASSLGDGYEQYF. The CDR3 bases are TGTGCCAGCAGCTTGGGAGACGGCTACGAGCAGTACTTC.

The table lists this clone with a count of one. The V and J genes are TRBV9 and TRBJ2-2, with D hard to call. The germline gives CDR1 SGDLS, CDR2 YYNGEE. This CDR3 is built from 18 residues. Trimming left V 3 bases short and J 2 bases short, with 20 bases between. CDR3 residues: CASSASSQYSGNTGELFF. CDR3 nucleotides: TGTGCCAGCAGCGCCTCCTCACAGTACTCCGGCAACACCGGGGAGCTGTTTTTT.

Note on this clone: Different DNA sequences within this sample yield the same CDR3. V gene TRBV27 combines with J gene TRBJ2-7; 8 bases are a match to TRBD1. This CDR3 is 13 amino acids long. Germline loops: CDR1 MNHEY, CDR2 SMNVEV (reference sequence). Unmatched junction bases numbered 3, after V lost 5 bases and J lost 3 bases. Here the CDR3 DNA reads TGTGCCAGCAGTCCCGGGACAGGCTACGAGCAGTACTTC. This sequence encodes CASSPGTGYEQYF.

The chain combines TRBV29-1 with TRBJ2-2; 7 bases line up with TRBD2. The CDR3 has 16 amino acids. V dropped 6 bases and J dropped 3; count of bases not matched to a gene: 13. Per germline, CDR1 SQVTM and CDR2 ANQGSEA. CDR3: CSVESRASGYTGELFF. CDR3 DNA: TGCAGCGTCGAGTCCAGGGCTAGCGGTTACACCGGGGAGCTGTTTTTT.

This clone was detected only once. CDR3 coding DNA: TGTGCCACCAGCAGAGAGGGCCACTCCCGGGACAGGGCCGAATGGCGCCAAGAGACCCAGTACTTC. Residues: CATSREGHSRDRAEWRQETQYF. The V gene is TRBV15, the J gene TRBJ2-5; 9 nucleotides align to TRBD1. Germline V gene data show CDR1 as LNHNV and CDR2 as YYDKDF (reference sequence). CDR3 length: 22 amino acids. V shed 0 bases, J shed 1 base, and the junction held 21 bases outside the gene matches. The full variable domain, completed using reference TRBV15 and TRBJ2-5, is DAMVIQNPRYQVTQFGKPVTLSCSQTLNHNVMYWYQQKSSQAPKLLFHYYDKDFNNEADTPDNFQSRRPNTSFCFLDIRSPGLGDTAMYLCATSREGHSRDRAEWRQETQYFGPGTRLLVL.

This chain connects TRBV5-6 to TRBJ1-5, with 7 nucleotides matching TRBD1. This CDR3 has 17 amino acids. The J segment lost 4 bases and the V segment lost 1 base, leaving 11 bases of the junction unmatched. Per germline, CDR1 SGHDT and CDR2 YYEEEE. CDR3 amino acids: CASSLFRGSRGNQPQHF. DNA for the CDR3: TGTGCCAGCAGCTTGTTCAGGGGGTCTAGGGGAAATCAGCCCCAGCATTTT.

As DNA, the CDR3 is TGTGCCAGCAGCCAGAAGGGGTTCGGAGAGACCCAGTACTTC. This sequence encodes CASSQKGFGETQYF. V usage is TRBV4-2 and J usage is TRBJ2-5, with a tentative D call TRBD1 (5 bases). This CDR3 spans 14 amino acids. Germline V gives CDR1 LGHNA, CDR2 YNFKEQ. The V end lost 3 bases, the J end lost 4 bases, and 12 bases lay between the germline ends.

Comment on this clone: The same CDR3 can be traced to other DNA sequences in this sample. V gene TRBV7-6 combines with J gene TRBJ2-3, with TRBD2 matching 7 bases. Germline CDR1 and CDR2: SGHVS and FNYEAQ. The J segment lost 5 bases and the V segment lost 5 bases, leaving 1 base of the junction unmatched. The CDR3 spans 12 residues. CDR3 loop: CASSPGGDTQYF. In nucleotides, the CDR3 is TGTGCCAGCAGCCCGGGGGGAGATACGCAGTATTTT.

This chain connects TRBV2 to TRBJ2-3; 8 bases are a match to TRBD2. Trimming at V came to 8 bases and at J to 5 bases, leaving 12 bases not matched to a gene. There are 15 residues in the CDR3. The germline CDR1 and CDR2 sequences are SNHLY and FYNNEI. CDR3 amino acids: CASPYAGGGIDTQYF. The CDR3 DNA is TGTGCCAGCCCTTATGCGGGAGGCGGTATAGATACGCAGTATTTT.

The CDR3 DNA follows: TGTGCCAGCAGCATAGAAAGCGGGGAGCTGTTTTTT. It translates to CASSIESGELFF. This rearrangement joins TRBV7-6 to TRBJ2-2, with D unclear. V was trimmed by 5 bases and J by 7 bases, leaving 8 bases between them. The V gene's germline CDR1 is SGHVS and CDR2 FNYEAQ. The CDR3 runs to 12 residues.

The chain combines TRBV11-2 with TRBJ2-7; 8 bases line up with TRBD2. This CDR3 region has 16 residues. The J segment lost 0 bases and the V segment lost 4 bases, leaving 8 bases of the junction unmatched. CDR1 and CDR2 from the germline V gene are SGHAT and FQNNGV. CDR3 coding DNA: TGTGCCAGCAGCTGGGTTACTAGCGGCGACTCCTACGAGCAGTACTTC. It yields the protein CASSWVTSGDSYEQYF.

In regard to this clone: The same CDR3 is also encoded by other DNA sequences in this sample. The chain has TRBV10-3 and TRBJ1-1, with D unresolved. The V and J ends lost 6 bases and 1 base respectively, with 3 bases between them. Germline CDR1 is ENHRY and CDR2 is SYGVKD. The CDR3 covers 11 residues. This chain's CDR3 is CAIRGNTEAFF. CDR3 DNA sequence: TGTGCCATCAGAGGGAACACTGAAGCTTTCTTT.

The rearrangement links TRBV7-2 to TRBJ2-4, with unresolved D. Trimming pared 5 bases from V and 0 bases from J, leaving 17 bases between. The CDR3 is 17 amino acids. Germline loops: CDR1 SGHTA, CDR2 FQGNSA. CDR3 nucleotide sequence: TGTGCCAGCAGCCCACTACGTTTGGGTCTAGCCAAAAACATTCAGTACTTC. Translated: CASSPLRLGLAKNIQYF.

CDR3 sequence reads: CASSVLSGRSSYNEQFF. As DNA, the CDR3 is TGTGCCAGCAGCGTGCTTAGCGGGAGGAGCTCCTACAATGAGCAGTTCTTC. J is TRBJ2-1 and V is TRBV9; 10 positions match TRBD2. This CDR3 has 17 residues. Germline trimming cut 2 bases from V and 0 bases from J; bases unmatched to any gene: 5. Germline V CDR1 and CDR2: SGDLS, YYNGEE.

The chain joins TRBV6-5 to TRBJ2-3; D is perhaps TRBD1 (6 bases). Germline CDR1 is MNHEY and CDR2 is SVGAGI. The CDR3 is made up of 14 amino acids. V lost 4 bases and J lost 1, with 9 bases in between. The CDR3 region is CASSSDSGTDTQYF. CDR3 nucleotide sequence: TGTGCCAGCAGTTCGGACAGCGGCACAGATACGCAGTATTTT.

The V and J genes are TRBV6-5 and TRBJ2-7; D ambiguous. Germline V gene lookup returns CDR1 MNHEY and CDR2 SVGAGI. The V gene lost 8 bases and the J gene lost 5 bases, with 13 bases spanning the gap. The CDR3 is 12 amino acids. CDR3 DNA sequence: TGTGCCAGCGTGGGTAGGGCGGACGAGCAGTACTTC. Its protein is CASVGRADEQYF.

In regard to this clone: One junction end does not reproduce the germline sequence, and a read error may be involved. The chain employs TRBV7-9 and TRBJ2-6; 8 nucleotides line up with TRBD1. Germline V CDR1 and CDR2: SEHNR, FQNEAQ (reference sequence). The CDR3 is made up of 18 amino acids. DNA of the CDR3: TGTGCCAGCAGCCCTAGGACAGGGAAAAACTCTGGGACCAACGTCCTGACTTTC. Translated, it gives CASSPRTGKNSGTNVLTF.

The gene calls are TRBV4-1 and TRBJ1-1; no definite D call. From germline, CDR1 is MGHRA and CDR2 YSYEKL. CDR3 length equals 12 residues. Trimming cost V 5 bases and J 6 bases, with 10 bases left between them. CDR3 sequence (DNA): TGCGCCAGCAGCACCCGCTCGTCTGAAGCTTTCTTT. It codes for CASSTRSSEAFF.

This clone showed up just once. The V call is TRBV6-1, the J call TRBJ2-1; D is uncertain. The CDR3 is 17 residues long. CDR1 and CDR2 from the germline V gene are MNHNS and SASEGT. Trimming left V 3 bases short and J 4 bases short, with 19 bases between. CDR3 protein: CASSEFFDSYLYNEQFF. The CDR3 DNA is TGTGCCAGCAGTGAGTTTTTTGACTCCTACTTATACAATGAGCAGTTCTTC.

The chain recombines TRBV10-1 with TRBJ2-2; possibly TRBD2 for D (5 bases). The CDR3 has 16 residues. Germline CDR1 reads WNHNN; CDR2 reads SYGVQD (reference sequence). The V end was cut by 3 bases, the J end by 6 bases, with 17 bases between. DNA for the CDR3: TGCGCCAGCAGTGAAAAGAGGGAGTCTTTCCCCGGGGAGCTGTTTTTT. Protein product: CASSEKRESFPGELFF.

As regards this clone: Other DNA sequences in this sample translate to the same CDR3. V gene TRBV7-2 combines with J gene TRBJ1-2, with 7 bases that match TRBD1. V shed 3 bases and J 3 bases; nucleotides not matched to a gene: 4. CDR1 and CDR2 (germline): SGHTA, FQGNSA. This CDR3 has 14 residues. The CDR3 nucleotides read TGTGCCAGCAGCTTTCCCGGGACAGACTATGGCTACACCTTC. It translates to CASSFPGTDYGYTF.

This chain connects TRBV7-6 to TRBJ2-7; TRBD2 aligns across 11 bases. Germline CDR1 and CDR2: SGHVS and FNYEAQ. The CDR3 contains 16 residues. J gave up 6 bases and V 1 base, and 8 bases lay outside the gene matches. The CDR3 is CASSLVLAGGPSEQYF. In nucleotides, the CDR3 is TGTGCCAGCAGCTTAGTCTTAGCGGGAGGGCCCTCCGAGCAGTACTTC.

The V and J genes are TRBV9 and TRBJ2-4, with 8 bases identical to TRBD2. V lost 0 bases and J lost 7; bases outside the gene matches: 6. CDR1 and CDR2 from the germline V gene are SGDLS and YYNGEE. There are 15 residues in the CDR3. CDR3 bases: TGTGCCAGCAGCGTAGGCGGGGGGCTACGGAACATTCAGTACTTC. This encodes CASSVGGGLRNIQYF.

This clone was picked up one time. This chain links TRBV7-9 with TRBJ2-7; unclear D gene. This CDR3 region has 13 residues. Per the germline V gene, CDR1 is SEHNR and CDR2 is FQNEAQ (reference sequence). V was trimmed by 5 bases and J by 6 bases, leaving 14 bases between them. The CDR3 region has the DNA TGTGCCAGCAGCATGGACCCCTTCTCCGAGCAGTACTTC. Encoded protein: CASSMDPFSEQYF.

This rearrangement joins TRBV7-9 to TRBJ1-1, with D possibly matching TRBD1 (6 bases). Germline loops: CDR1 SEHNR, CDR2 FQNEAQ (reference sequence). V was pared by 5 bases and J by 1 base, with 23 bases between. The CDR3 runs to 18 residues. The chain's CDR3 is CASSQTTRGRHPNTEAFF. The CDR3 DNA reads as TGTGCCAGCAGCCAAACGACCAGGGGAAGGCACCCGAACACTGAAGCTTTCTTT.

The V and J genes are TRBV28 and TRBJ1-5; D gene unclear. V was pared by 2 bases and J by 6 bases, with 8 bases between. The CDR3 totals 13 residues. Per the germline V gene, CDR1 is MDHEN and CDR2 is SYDVKM. DNA for the CDR3: TGTGCCAGCAGTTTAGGTTTCCTTCAGCCCCAGCATTTT. It specifies CASSLGFLQPQHF.

The gene calls are TRBV13 and TRBJ1-2; D gene ambiguous. Germline values: CDR1 PRHDT, CDR2 FYEKMQ (reference sequence). Trimming removed 6 bases from V and 5 bases from J, with 22 bases in between. The CDR3 is 16 residues long. The CDR3 coding sequence is TGTGCCAGCAGTTACTTCCCCAGTGGCCCTACTTATGGCTACACCTTC. It specifies CASSYFPSGPTYGYTF.